This T cell receptor beta chain was recorded in a study of shared clonotypes between healthy human individuals (TCRdb year 2020). At the level of the whole study: The cohort included a few men and a couple of women between 18 and 49 years of age. Per donor, three plates each were used for CD4 naive and CD4 memory, two for CD8 naive, and one for CD8 memory. To estimate repertoire size and how much clonotypes are shared between individuals, the study performed deep sequencing of blood TCR repertoires from roughly five healthy adults. To increase sequencing depth and limit assay-specific biases, different laboratories used diverse techniques to prepare libraries and sequence TCR repertoires. Each donor's leukapheresis produced roughly between roughly 0.85 and 10 billion PBMCs.

About this clone: Its binding antigen is unknown. The input lacks base qualities; no much larger clone sits a single base away.

General conclusions and limits of the study: The genetic and exposure-history diversity represented was limited by the small number of donors. Compared with non-shared clonotypes, clonotypes shared by all four sorted-subset donors had higher generation probabilities. Pairwise subsampling indicated that sequencing depth was expected to affect the degree of clonotype sharing among donors. Even with the large sequencing depth, rarefaction of the sorted-subset datasets indicated that sequencing was incomplete. Sampling was limited to blood, and TCR repertoires in tissue likely differ from TCR repertoires in blood. Naive subsets generally had larger estimated clonotype richness than memory subsets. About 5% of naive CD4, 3.5% of naive CD8, around 2.3% of memory CD4, and about 0.4% of memory CD8 clonotypes were shared across four donors.

The donors were healthy, HIV-negative adults with no recently reported acute infections or vaccinations. All donors were Caucasian adults living in Nashville, Tennessee, USA. CD4+ T cells were enriched by magnetic negative selection; naive cells were then positively selected on CD45RA, and the negative fraction formed the memory subset. After blood collection by leukapheresis, PBMCs were isolated using Ficoll-Histopaque density gradient centrifugation and then cryopreserved in the vapor phase of liquid nitrogen. Analytical flow cytometry was used to check the purity and quantity of each magnetically sorted T cell population. Genomic DNA was isolated from each sorted fraction and quantified by UV absorbance on a Nanodrop 2000c. Trimming at the junction amounts to 3 bases on V and 7 bases on J, and the germline ends lie 7 bases apart. The CDR3 measures 12 amino acids from cysteine to phenylalanine. The only DNA kept is the CDR3, 36 bases in frame from the first base. As encoded in the germline V gene, CDR1 is SGHTA while CDR2 is FQGNSA.

Using the deep immunoSEQ assay, TCR CDR3 regions were amplified from genomic DNA by multiplex PCR. Genomic DNA extracted from each cell subset was distributed evenly over all wells of several immunoSEQ 96-well plates, and each plate served as one replicate. Each replicate PCR for sorted subsets received roughly 0.2 ug genomic DNA, equal to about 29,000 T cell genomes. Purified libraries were measured with a Qubit 3.0 fluorometer, size-checked on a Bioanalyzer 2100, and measured again with the KAPA Library Quantification kit. Every immunoSEQ 96-well plate was sequenced on a dedicated single-read 150-cycle Illumina NextSeq 550 flow cell. As for how the authors treated the data: Because the immunoSEQ output included only junctional sequences and no quality scores, the filtering could not be the same as the filtering used for full-length reads. To assign V/J genes and CDR3, sequences were annotated using PyIR, a Python wrapper for IgBLAST v1.9, with IMGT germline references. Reads with weak V/J assignments (E-value above 1e-6), missing CDR3, stop codons, out-of-frame junctions, or ambiguous translated residues were removed. A V3J clonotype was defined by an identical inferred V gene, J gene, and CDR3 amino acid sequence. Percentage overlap between repertoires was calculated by dividing the number of shared unique clonotypes by the size of the smaller repertoire. Richness of each repertoire was evaluated using RTK rarefaction, the Chao1 estimator, and Recon v2.1 estimates of unobserved clonotypes. For all TCRbeta clonotypes obtained by the gDNA method from four donors, generation probabilities were computed with OLGA. In TCRdb, the immuneACCESS table is reduced to in-frame sequences with V and J assigned. These tables do not hold every clone; where another copy was compared, an unresolved V gene accounts for under half, and the others remain unexplained. V, J and clone size were drawn from that table, and D and trimming were deduced from the DNA. Across this sample there are about 2.4 million clones, with roughly 93% seen only once. 0.36% of the sample is taken by the ten largest.

Recombination joined TRBV7-2 with TRBJ1-5; no D gene can be assigned with confidence. The receptor was derived from a man aged 18 to 30 in good health. Some clones in this sample may be carry-over from other donors' samples. The material sequenced was naive CD4+ T cells from PBMCs. Taken with the paper, the label for cell subset or site translates to: CD45RA+ positively selected. The nucleotides are TGTGCCAGCAGCTTTCCTGCACAGCCCCAGCATTTT. This sequence encodes CASSFPAQPQHF.